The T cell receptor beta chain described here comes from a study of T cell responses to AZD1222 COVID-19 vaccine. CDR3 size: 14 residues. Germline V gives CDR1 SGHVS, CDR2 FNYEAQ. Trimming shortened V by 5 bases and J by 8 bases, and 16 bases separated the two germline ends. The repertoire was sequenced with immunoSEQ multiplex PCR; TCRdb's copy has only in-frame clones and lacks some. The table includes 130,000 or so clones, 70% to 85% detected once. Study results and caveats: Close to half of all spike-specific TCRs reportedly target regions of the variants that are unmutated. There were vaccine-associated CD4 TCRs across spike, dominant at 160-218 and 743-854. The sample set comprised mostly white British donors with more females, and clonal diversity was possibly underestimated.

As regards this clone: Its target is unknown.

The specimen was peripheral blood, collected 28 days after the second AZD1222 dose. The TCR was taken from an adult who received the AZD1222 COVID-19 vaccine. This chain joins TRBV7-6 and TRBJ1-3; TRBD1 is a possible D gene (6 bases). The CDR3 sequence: CASSHSGGADTIYF. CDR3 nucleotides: TGTGCCAGCAGCCATTCGGGGGGGGCGGACACCATATATTTT.